This passage covers 12 T cell receptor beta chains from one sample sequenced in a study of blood T cell repertoires in COVID-19. The method was immunoSEQ multiplex PCR; TCRdb's version includes in-frame clones alone and lacks a portion of them. Of 200,000 to 250,000 clones in the sample, roughly 80% were seen once. Specimen: peripheral blood. All receptors come from a woman aged 18-29 years with acute or convalescent COVID-19.

This clone was seen a few times. The chain joins TRBV11-2 to TRBJ1-5; 10 bases agree with TRBD1. This CDR3 is built from 18 residues. Per germline, CDR1 SGHAT and CDR2 FQNNGV. The V gene end was trimmed by 4 bases and the J gene end by 5 bases; junction bases not matched to a gene: 14. DNA of the CDR3: TGTGCCAGCAGCTCCCGGGACAGGGGCACCATCATTTATCAGCCCCAGCATTTT. Its translation: CASSSRDRGTIIYQPQHF. Filled out from reference TRBV11-2 and TRBJ1-5, the complete variable domain reads EAGVAQSPRYKIIEKRQSVAFWCNPISGHATLYWYQQILGQGPKLLIQFQNNGVVDDSQLPKDRFSAERLKGVDSTLKIQPAKLEDSAVYLCASSSRDRGTIIYQPQHFGDGTRLSIL.

This sequence joins TRBV19 and TRBJ1-4, with no clear D. From germline, CDR1 is LNHDA and CDR2 SQIVND (reference sequence). CDR3 length: 17 amino acids. V lost 3 bases and J 0 bases, leaving 14 bases between the germline ends. CDR3 sequence reads: CASSMFIQATTNEKLFF. The CDR3 nucleotides read TGTGCCAGTAGTATGTTTATCCAGGCCACAACTAATGAAAAACTGTTTTTT.

The V and J genes are TRBV3-1 (or the pseudogene TRBV3-2) and TRBJ2-4; tentative D call: TRBD1 (5 bases). With 3 bases removed from V and 5 bases from J, the gap between germline ends came to 26 bases. Germline CDR1 and CDR2: LGHDT and YNNKEL (reference sequence). The CDR3 runs to 19 residues. CDR3 region: CASSHLRITGGPSQNIQYF. The DNA of the CDR3 is TGTGCCAGCAGCCATTTGAGGATCACAGGCGGACCAAGCCAAAACATTCAGTACTTC.

The chain links TRBV10-3 to TRBJ2-3, with D maybe TRBD1 (6 bases). Germline CDR1 ENHRY, CDR2 SYGVKD. Trimming took 5 bases from V and 0 from J, leaving 12 bases between them. The CDR3 has 15 amino acids. The CDR3 nucleotides are TGTGCCATCAGTACAGACAGGACTAGCACAGATACGCAGTATTTT. Its translation: CAISTDRTSTDTQYF.

The V call is TRBV28, the J call TRBJ1-3, with D tentatively TRBD1 (6 bases). Germline lookup yields CDR1 MDHEN and CDR2 SYDVKM. The CDR3 is 14 amino acids. V lost 4 bases and J lost 1, with 8 bases in between. The CDR3 loop reads CASSSGVSGNTIYF. The CDR3 DNA reads as TGTGCCAGCAGTTCAGGGGTTTCTGGAAACACCATATATTTT.

Regarding this clone: This sample also contains other DNA sequences that code for the same CDR3. The chain links TRBV6-5 to TRBJ2-2; TRBD2 might be the D (6 bases). The CDR3 runs to 14 residues. The germline CDR1 and CDR2 sequences are MNHEY and SVGAGI. V gave up 0 bases and J gave up 6 bases, with 8 bases separating them. The DNA for the CDR3 is TGTGCCAGCAGTTACTCTTGGGGGGCCGGGGAGCTGTTTTTT. Encoded protein: CASSYSWGAGELFF.

The chain employs TRBV18 and TRBJ2-1, with a possible D match to TRBD1 (6 bases). The germline CDR1 and CDR2 sequences are KGHSH and LQKENI. The CDR3 sequence is 16 residues long. Trimming removed 7 bases at V and 7 bases at J, with 23 bases between. CDR3 in amino acids: CASFPRRGSSRNEQFF. The CDR3 DNA is TGTGCCAGCTTCCCTCGTAGGGGGAGTTCGAGGAATGAGCAGTTCTTC.

This chain uses TRBV19 with TRBJ2-7, with 8 positions matching TRBD1. CDR1 LNHDA and CDR2 SQIVND come from the germline V gene (reference sequence). CDR3 length: 15 amino acids. V shed 3 bases and J 2 bases; nucleotides not matched to a gene: 6. CDR3: CASSIQSRGPYEQYF. CDR3 DNA: TGTGCCAGTAGTATTCAGTCCAGGGGGCCCTACGAGCAGTACTTC.

The genes are TRBV12-3 or TRBV12-4 and TRBJ1-5; D is perhaps TRBD1 (6 bases). With 7 bases removed from V and 6 bases from J, the gap between germline ends came to 13 bases. This CDR3 region has 13 residues. CDR3 region: CASNAQGSQPQHF. For the CDR3, the DNA is TGTGCCAGCAATGCTCAGGGGAGTCAGCCCCAGCATTTT.

V is TRBV2 and J is TRBJ2-3; 9 bases align to TRBD2. The germline V gene encodes CDR1 SNHLY and CDR2 FYNNEI. The V gene end was trimmed by 4 bases and the J gene end by 5 bases; junction bases not matched to a gene: 7. This CDR3 contains 15 residues. In nucleotides, the CDR3 is TGTGCCAGCAGTGGGGGACTAGCTTTCGGAGATACGCAGTATTTT. Translation: CASSGGLAFGDTQYF.

V gene TRBV7-9 combines with J gene TRBJ2-7; TRBD1 matches 11 bases. CDR1 and CDR2 from the germline V gene are SEHNR and FQNEAQ (reference sequence). J was trimmed by 4 bases and V by 0 bases; bases with no gene match: 5. The CDR3 is 16 amino acids. This chain's CDR3 is CASSLARTGGEYEQYF. In DNA form, the CDR3 reads TGTGCCAGCAGCTTAGCGAGGACAGGGGGCGAGTACGAGCAGTACTTC.

This chain connects TRBV6-7 to TRBJ1-5; no firm D call. TRBV6-7 is filed as an ORF, its function uncertain. The CDR3 is made up of 15 amino acids. The ends were cut back, 8 bases at V and 3 bases at J, with 17 bases in the middle. DNA of the CDR3: TGTGCCAGCCCGGCGGGCCCTCTCAACAATCAGCCCCAGCATTTT. Translation gives CASPAGPLNNQPQHF.